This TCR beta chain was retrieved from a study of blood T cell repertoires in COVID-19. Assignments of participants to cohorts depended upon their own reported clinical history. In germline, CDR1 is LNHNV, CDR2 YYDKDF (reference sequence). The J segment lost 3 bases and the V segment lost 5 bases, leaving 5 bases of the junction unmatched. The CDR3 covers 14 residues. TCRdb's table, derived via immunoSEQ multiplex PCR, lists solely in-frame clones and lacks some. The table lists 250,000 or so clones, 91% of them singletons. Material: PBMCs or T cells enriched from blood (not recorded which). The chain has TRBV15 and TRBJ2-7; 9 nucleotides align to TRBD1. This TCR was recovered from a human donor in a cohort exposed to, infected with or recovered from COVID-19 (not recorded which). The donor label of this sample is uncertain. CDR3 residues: CATSARQGVYEQYF. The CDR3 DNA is TGTGCCACCAGCGCGCGACAGGGGGTCTACGAGCAGTACTTC.